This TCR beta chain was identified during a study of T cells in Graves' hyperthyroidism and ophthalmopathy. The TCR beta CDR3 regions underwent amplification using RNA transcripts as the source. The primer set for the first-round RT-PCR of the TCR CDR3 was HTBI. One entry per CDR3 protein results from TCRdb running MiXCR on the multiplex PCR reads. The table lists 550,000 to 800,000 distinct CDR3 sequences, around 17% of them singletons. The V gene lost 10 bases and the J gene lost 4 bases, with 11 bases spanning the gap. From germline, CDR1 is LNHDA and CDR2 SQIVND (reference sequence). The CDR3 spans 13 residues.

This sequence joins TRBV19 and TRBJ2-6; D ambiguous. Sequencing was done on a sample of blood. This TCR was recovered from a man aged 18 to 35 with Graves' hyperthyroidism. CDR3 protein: CATTEAGANVLTF. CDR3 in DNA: TGTGCCACCACTGAGGCCGGGGCCAACGTCCTGACTTTC.